These T cell receptor beta chains were read from a single sample in a study of post-analysis software for immune sequencing data. Via MiXCR, TCRdb re-called the PCR reads, giving one row per CDR3 protein. The table lists 600,000 to 700,000 distinct CDR3 sequences, more than 50% of them singletons. Specimen: blood. Receptor source: a girl aged 2 to 10 with multiple sclerosis. CDR3s include the opening cysteine and the closing phenylalanine or tryptophan. The order of the fields is clone size, V gene, J gene, D gene, CDR3 protein, CDR3 DNA. D genes are given only for firm matches. A clone size is listed for some rows: how often the clone was seen (once, few, many), or a class if it is expanded.

>few|TRBV5-6|TRBJ1-6|-
CASSLDSAGVNSPLHF
TGTGCCAGCAGCTTGGACTCGGCAGGGGTTAATTCACCCCTCCACTTT
>-|TRBV12-3/TRBV12-4|TRBJ2-7|-
CASSFEKAEQYF
TGTGCCAGCAGTTTTGAGAAGGCCGAGCAGTACTTC
>-|TRBV29-1|TRBJ2-5|TRBD1
CSVEPSGQGSQETQYF
TGCAGCGTTGAACCTTCGGGACAGGGGTCACAAGAGACCCAGTACTTC
>-|TRBV2|TRBJ2-6|-
CASSVDGLAGANVLTF
TGTGCCAGCAGTGTAGATGGGTTGGCTGGGGCCAACGTCCTGACTTTC
>-|TRBV10-3|TRBJ2-1|-
CAISESTGRAYNEQFF
TGTGCCATCAGTGAGTCGACCGGGAGAGCCTACAATGAGCAGTTCTTC
>-|TRBV29-1|TRBJ2-7|TRBD1
CSVRTSTGNYEQYF
TGCAGCGTCCGTACCTCGACAGGGAACTACGAGCAGTACTTC
>-|TRBV7-2|TRBJ2-3|-
CASSLRDSAADTQYF
TGTGCCAGCAGCCTCCGGGACTCAGCTGCAGATACGCAGTATTTT
>-|TRBV7-3|TRBJ2-3|TRBD1
CASSSTGGGDTQYF
TGTGCCAGCAGCTCCACAGGGGGCGGCGATACGCAGTATTTT
>-|TRBV5-1|TRBJ2-3|-
CASSRFDRTNGEDTQYF
TGCGCCAGCAGTCGATTTGACAGAACCAACGGCGAAGATACGCAGTATTTT
>-|TRBV7-9|TRBJ1-1|-
CASSSTYPTEAFF
TGTGCCAGCAGCTCTACCTACCCCACTGAAGCTTTCTTT
>-|TRBV20-1|TRBJ2-3|-
CSARVGTTDTQYF
TGCAGTGCTAGAGTGGGGACCACAGATACGCAGTATTTT
>once|TRBV7-2|TRBJ1-5|TRBD1
CASSLGGQVNQPQHF
TGTGCCAGCAGCTTAGGGGGACAGGTAAATCAGCCCCAGCATTTT
>-|TRBV9|TRBJ1-4|TRBD1
CASSRGGTDEKLFF
TGTGCCAGCAGTCGAGGGGGCACTGATGAAAAACTGTTTTTT
>-|TRBV7-8|TRBJ2-7|-
CASSFGRRSSYEQYF
TGTGCCAGCAGCTTTGGACGTCGAAGCTCCTACGAGCAGTACTTC
>few|TRBV5-1|TRBJ2-1|-
CASSPLGHNRGVNEQFF
TGCGCCAGCAGCCCATTGGGCCACAACCGAGGCGTCAATGAGCAGTTCTTC
>-|TRBV5-6|TRBJ2-4|TRBD1
CASSSDRGSIQYF
TGTGCCAGCAGCTCGGACAGGGGAAGCATTCAGTACTTC
>few|TRBV6-4|TRBJ2-1|TRBD2
CASSDSGLASNEQFF
TGTGCCAGCAGTGACTCGGGACTAGCGAGCAATGAGCAGTTCTTC
>-|TRBV29-1|TRBJ2-1|-
CSVPGGFTYNEQFF
TGCAGCGTACCAGGGGGGTTCACCTACAATGAGCAGTTCTTC
>once|TRBV29-1|TRBJ2-1|-
CSVEDGGYEQFF
TGCAGCGTTGAAGATGGGGGCTATGAGCAGTTCTTC
>-|TRBV20-1|TRBJ2-3|TRBD2
CSATVSSGGPTDTQYF
TGCAGTGCTACCGTTTCTAGCGGGGGGCCCACAGATACGCAGTATTTT
>-|TRBV29-1|TRBJ2-5|TRBD1
CSAGTGIETQYF
TGCAGCGCTGGGACAGGGATAGAGACCCAGTACTTC
>-|TRBV11-2|TRBJ2-5|-
CASSLVVGGETQYF
TGTGCCAGCAGCTTAGTAGTGGGAGGAGAGACCCAGTACTTC
>-|TRBV5-1|TRBJ2-1|TRBD2
CASSGRTSGGARNEQFF
TGCGCCAGCAGCGGTCGGACTAGCGGGGGGGCCCGCAATGAGCAGTTCTTC
>-|TRBV20-1|TRBJ2-5|-
CSAPAGVGETQYF
TGCAGTGCCCCCGCCGGGGTCGGGGAGACCCAGTACTTC
>-|TRBV7-9|TRBJ2-1|-
CASSLGHDSQFF
TGTGCCAGCAGCTTAGGGCACGACTCGCAGTTCTTC
>-|TRBV6-1|TRBJ2-4|-
CASSEDRGLLAKNIQYF
TGTGCCAGCAGTGAAGATCGGGGATTACTAGCCAAAAACATTCAGTACTTC
>-|TRBV12-3/TRBV12-4|TRBJ2-4|TRBD1
CASAGQGATKNIQYF
TGTGCCAGCGCGGGACAGGGGGCCACCAAAAACATTCAGTACTTC
>-|TRBV19|TRBJ2-1|-
CASSINIATDYNEQFF
TGTGCCAGTAGTATAAATATAGCGACCGACTACAATGAGCAGTTCTTC
>once|TRBV12-3/TRBV12-4|TRBJ2-1|TRBD2
CASSPGLAAPSYQFF
TGTGCCAGCAGTCCGGGACTAGCGGCCCCGTCGTACCAGTTCTTC
>-|TRBV10-3|TRBJ2-1|-
CAISDLWDEQFF
TGTGCCATCAGTGATTTGTGGGATGAGCAGTTCTTC
>few|TRBV5-1|TRBJ2-5|-
CASSLSLAHGETQYF
TGCGCCAGCAGCTTGAGCCTCGCTCATGGGGAGACCCAGTACTTC
>few|TRBV30|TRBJ2-3|-
CAWSVGGDTDTQYF
TGTGCCTGGAGTGTAGGAGGGGATACAGATACGCAGTATTTT
>few|TRBV15|TRBJ2-5|TRBD2
CATSRPRTSGVQETQYF
TGTGCCACCAGCAGACCCCGGACTAGCGGGGTCCAAGAGACCCAGTACTTC
>few|TRBV25-1|TRBJ2-1|-
CASSEAPSLASTNNEQFF
TGTGCCAGCAGTGAGGCCCCCTCTCTAGCGAGTACAAACAATGAGCAGTTCTTC
>-|TRBV20-1|TRBJ2-2|-
CSARYVGGGRTGELFF
TGCAGTGCTAGATATGTAGGGGGGGGGCGAACCGGGGAGCTGTTTTTT
>few|TRBV29-1|TRBJ2-1|TRBD2
CSVRAGGAGNEQFF
TGCAGCGTTCGGGCCGGGGGGGCTGGCAATGAGCAGTTCTTC
>-|TRBV6-6|TRBJ2-1|-
CASSYIGSTYEQFF
TGTGCCAGCAGTTACATCGGGAGTACCTATGAGCAGTTCTTC
>-|TRBV20-1|TRBJ1-2|-
CSASGGGTRYGYTF
TGCAGTGCTAGTGGCGGGGGCACCAGATATGGCTACACCTTC
>-|TRBV20-1|TRBJ1-2|-
CSARVRGRGGYTF
TGCAGTGCTAGAGTGCGAGGCAGGGGTGGCTACACCTTC
>-|TRBV20-1|TRBJ1-2|TRBD1
CSATDRANGCTF
TGCAGTGCTACGGACAGGGCAAACGGCTGCACCTTC
>-|TRBV4-2|TRBJ2-5|TRBD2
CASSQEPSGGPRETQYF
TGTGCCAGCAGCCAAGAACCTAGCGGGGGCCCCCGGGAGACCCAGTACTTC
>once|TRBV15|TRBJ1-5|-
CATSRAGSGNQPQHF
TGTGCCACCAGCAGAGCGGGGAGCGGAAATCAGCCCCAGCATTTT
>few|TRBV25-1|TRBJ2-7|-
CASSENREPYEQYF
TGTGCCAGCAGTGAAAACAGGGAACCCTACGAGCAGTACTTC
>-|TRBV20-1|TRBJ2-7|TRBD1
CSARIRDRGLEQYF
TGCAGTGCTAGAATCCGGGACAGGGGTCTCGAGCAGTACTTC
>-|TRBV20-1|TRBJ1-5|-
CSASKDNSKQPQHF
TGCAGTGCCAGCAAAGACAATAGCAAACAGCCCCAGCATTTT
>-|TRBV6-2/TRBV6-3|TRBJ2-7|-
CASRVWVDSYEQYF
TGTGCCAGCAGGGTCTGGGTGGACTCCTACGAGCAGTACTTC
>-|TRBV5-1|TRBJ2-3|-
CASSLDWSGADTQYF
TGCGCCAGCAGCCTAGACTGGAGCGGTGCAGATACGCAGTATTTT
>-|TRBV20-1|TRBJ1-4|-
CSAPLSNSEKLFF
TGCAGTGCTCCCCTGTCCAACAGCGAAAAACTGTTTTTT
>-|TRBV10-3|TRBJ2-7|TRBD2
CAISQSGDSSYEQYF
TGTGCCATCAGCCAGAGCGGGGATAGCTCCTACGAGCAGTACTTC
>few|TRBV20-1|TRBJ2-5|-
CSAPEAGRRQETQYF
TGCAGTGCTCCGGAGGCGGGTCGGAGGCAAGAGACCCAGTACTTC
>few|TRBV29-1|TRBJ2-7|-
CSVATGSHEQYF
TGCAGCGTTGCTACAGGGTCCCACGAGCAGTACTTC
>few|TRBV3-1|TRBJ1-4|TRBD1
CASSPGTGGTNEKLFF
TGTGCCAGCAGCCCTGGGACAGGGGGGACTAATGAAAAACTGTTTTTT
>-|TRBV29-1|TRBJ1-2|TRBD1
CSVGQGPLTNYGYTF
TGCAGCGTTGGACAGGGGCCACTGACCAACTATGGCTACACCTTC
>once|TRBV29-1|TRBJ2-7|TRBD1
CSVRGRGYNEQYF
TGCAGCGTTCGGGGCAGGGGGTATAACGAGCAGTACTTC
>-|TRBV18|TRBJ1-1|TRBD1
CASSPGTGRPEAFF
TGTGCCAGCTCACCGGGGACAGGTCGGCCTGAAGCTTTCTTT
>-|TRBV3-1|TRBJ2-5|TRBD2
CASSQDMAGASETQYF
TGTGCCAGCAGCCAAGATATGGCGGGAGCATCAGAGACCCAGTACTTC
>-|TRBV29-1|TRBJ1-4|-
CSVGPGDEKLFF
TGCAGCGTTGGGCCCGGGGATGAAAAACTGTTTTTT
>few|TRBV7-2|TRBJ2-1|-
CASRTSSYNEQFF
TGTGCCAGCAGGACGAGCTCCTACAATGAGCAGTTCTTC
>-|TRBV5-1|TRBJ1-2|-
CASKRVTENYGYTF
TGCGCCAGCAAAAGGGTGACAGAGAACTATGGCTACACCTTC